The 29 T cell receptor beta chains reported below all come from one sample, sequenced in a study of OX40 agonist ivuxolimab in advanced cancers. Profiled with immunoSEQ multiplex PCR; TCRdb holds only in-frame clones, not every one. There are 100,000 or so clones in the sample; roughly 90% occur only once, and approximately 0.58% lies in the top ten. The input for sequencing was CD4+ or CD8+ T cells sorted from blood, taken in a trial of the OX40 agonist ivuxolimab. These receptors all stem from an adult with an advanced solid tumor such as melanoma, head and neck, liver or kidney cancer.

V usage is TRBV2 and J usage is TRBJ1-6; 8 nucleotides agree with TRBD1. J lost 7 bases, V lost 2 bases, and 7 bases had no gene match. The CDR3 extends over 16 amino acids. The germline CDR1 and CDR2 sequences are SNHLY and FYNNEI. The CDR3 DNA reads as TGTGCCAGCAGTGAACTCGGACAGGGAGCCAATTCACCCCTCCACTTT. This codes for CASSELGQGANSPLHF.

V gene TRBV19 combines with J gene TRBJ1-5; D ambiguous. Trimming stripped 3 bases from V and 7 bases from J, with 10 bases between. From germline, CDR1 is LNHDA and CDR2 SQIVND (reference sequence). The CDR3 runs 13 residues. In DNA, the CDR3 is TGTGCCAGTAGTATGGGCCAGAAACAGCCCCAGCATTTT. Its protein is CASSMGQKQPQHF.

The table lists this clone with a few counts. The rearrangement uses TRBV5-6 and TRBJ1-3; D unresolved. Per the germline V gene, CDR1 is SGHDT and CDR2 is YYEEEE. The CDR3 runs 15 residues. Trimming left V 3 bases short and J 4 bases short, with 14 bases between. This CDR3 is CASSSRDTKGNTIYF. For the CDR3, the DNA is TGTGCCAGCAGCTCCCGGGATACCAAAGGAAACACCATATATTTT.

V usage is TRBV18 and J usage is TRBJ2-5; 14 bases match TRBD2. Per germline, CDR1 KGHSH and CDR2 LQKENI. This CDR3 comprises 15 residues. The ends lost 6 bases at V and 6 bases at J; junction bases unmatched: 6. The CDR3 DNA is TGTGCCAGCTCCTCGGGACTAGCGGGAGAAAAGACCCAGTACTTC. Translation gives CASSSGLAGEKTQYF.

In this sample, this clone turned up once. The V gene is TRBV18, the J gene TRBJ1-1; no reliable D call. This CDR3 comprises 13 residues. Germline CDR1 and CDR2: KGHSH and LQKENI. V was trimmed by 6 bases and J by 1 base, leaving 9 bases between them. DNA for the CDR3: TGTGCCAGCTCCCCGGAAGAGAACACTGAAGCTTTCTTT. Amino acid sequence: CASSPEENTEAFF. Drawing the rest from reference TRBV18 and TRBJ1-1, the complete variable domain is NAGVMQNPRHLVRRRGQEARLRCSPMKGHSHVYWYRQLPEEGLKFMVYLQKENIIDESGMPKERFSAEFPKEGPSILRIQQVVRGDSAAYFCASSPEENTEAFFGQGTRLTVV.

The V call is TRBV7-9, the J call TRBJ2-5, with 8 nucleotides matching TRBD1. This CDR3 has 15 amino acids. Germline assignment: CDR1 SEHNR and CDR2 FQNEAQ (reference sequence). V gave up 0 bases and J gave up 5 bases; unmatched junction bases: 5. The CDR3, as DNA: TGTGCCAGCAGCTTAGCGCGGACAGGGATTGAGACCCAGTACTTC. It encodes CASSLARTGIETQYF. Full variable domain (remainder filled in from reference TRBV7-9 and TRBJ2-5): DTGVSQNPRHKITKRGQNVTFRCDPISEHNRLYWYRQTLGQGPEFLTYFQNEAQLEKSRLLSDRFSAERPKGSFSTLEIQRTEQGDSAMYLCASSLARTGIETQYFGPGTRLLVL.

The J gene is TRBJ1-1, the V gene TRBV2; D is perhaps TRBD1 (6 bases). This CDR3 is 14 amino acids long. Per germline, CDR1 SNHLY and CDR2 FYNNEI. V lost 6 bases and J 1 base, leaving 12 bases between the germline ends. The CDR3 DNA reads TGTGCCAGCAGGGAACAGGGTGGGAACACTGAAGCTTTCTTT. Amino acid sequence: CASREQGGNTEAFF.

The chain couples TRBV28 to TRBJ2-7; D not resolved. Germline values: CDR1 MDHEN, CDR2 SYDVKM. Trimming shortened V by 5 bases and J by 5 bases, and 13 bases separated the two germline ends. The length of the CDR3 is 13 residues. The CDR3 region is CASSLLYGDEQYF. The CDR3 region has the DNA TGTGCCAGCAGTCTTCTTTATGGGGACGAGCAGTACTTC.

This chain joins TRBV7-6 and TRBJ2-3; 7 positions agree with TRBD1. Trimming at V came to 4 bases and at J to 0 bases, leaving 10 bases not matched to a gene. The CDR3 runs to 17 residues. Germline CDR1 is SGHVS and CDR2 is FNYEAQ. The CDR3 DNA reads TGTGCCAGCAGCTCCGCGCCCGGGACAGAGAGCACAGATACGCAGTATTTT. The encoded protein is CASSSAPGTESTDTQYF.

The chain carries TRBV11-2 and TRBJ2-3; D remains unclear. Germline V gene sequence: CDR1 SGHAT, CDR2 FQNNGV. The CDR3 covers 13 residues. V lost 1 base and J lost 3, with 5 bases in between. The CDR3 is CASSLGWTDTQYF. CDR3 sequence (DNA): TGTGCCAGCAGCTTAGGTTGGACAGATACGCAGTATTTT.

The rearrangement joins TRBV5-4 to TRBJ2-7, with 9 bases matching TRBD2. The germline V gene encodes CDR1 SGHNT and CDR2 YYREEE (reference sequence). There are 15 residues in the CDR3. V shed 3 bases, J shed 2 bases, and the junction held 6 bases outside the gene matches. CDR3 sequence: CASSSTSGPAYEQYF. The CDR3 DNA is TGTGCCAGCAGCTCAACTAGCGGGCCCGCCTACGAGCAGTACTTC.

The chain links TRBV28 to TRBJ1-2; D possibly corresponds to TRBD1 (5 bases). CDR3 length: 13 residues. V shed 5 bases and J shed 5 bases, with 12 bases lying between them. Germline-derived CDR1 and CDR2 are MDHEN and SYDVKM. The CDR3 protein is CASSPSGGYGYTF. In nucleotides, the CDR3 is TGTGCCAGCAGTCCCTCGGGGGGATATGGCTACACCTTC.

The rearrangement links TRBV5-1 to TRBJ2-3; TRBD1 or TRBD2 may be the D gene (5 bases each). The CDR3 is 16 residues long. Germline loops: CDR1 SGHRS, CDR2 YFSETQ. Trimming stripped 4 bases from V and 1 base from J, with 16 bases between. Here the CDR3 reads CASSPIGGSGTDTQYF. CDR3 nucleotides: TGCGCCAGCAGCCCCATTGGGGGTAGCGGCACAGATACGCAGTATTTT.

The chain joins TRBV2 to TRBJ1-6, with no clear D. Trimming shortened V by 7 bases and J by 7 bases, and 11 bases separated the two germline ends. The CDR3 length is 13 residues. CDR1 SNHLY and CDR2 FYNNEI come from the germline V gene. The CDR3 DNA sequence: TGTGCCAGCATACTCCGCTGGAATTCACCCCTCCACTTT. Translated, it gives CASILRWNSPLHF.

The rearrangement joins TRBV4-3 to TRBJ1-2, with D uncertain. From germline, CDR1 is LGHNA and CDR2 YSLEER. The CDR3 spans 15 residues. With 4 bases removed from V and 2 bases from J, the gap between germline ends came to 14 bases. In nucleotides, the CDR3 is TGCGCCAGCAGCCTAAGGAAGGCAGGAAACTATGGCTACACCTTC. It is translated as CASSLRKAGNYGYTF.

The chain joins TRBV15 to TRBJ2-2; tentative D call: TRBD2 (6 bases). Germline V gives CDR1 LNHNV, CDR2 YYDKDF (reference sequence). This CDR3 is built from 13 residues. The DNA for the CDR3 is TGTGCTGCGGGGACGAGGAACACCGGGGAGCTGTTTTTT. Its protein product is CAAGTRNTGELFF.

The V and J genes are TRBV12-2 and TRBJ2-7; the tabulated D call, TRBD2, remains unverified against the DNA. TRBV12-2 is labeled a pseudogene. There are 11 residues in the CDR3. CDR3 protein: CASRSYYEQYF. CDR3 DNA sequence: TGTGCAAGTCGCTCGTATTACGAGCAGTACTTC.

This clone has a single count. The chain has TRBV9 and TRBJ2-1; D gene ambiguous. The CDR3 spans 15 residues. CDR1 is SGDLS and CDR2 is YYNGEE in the germline V gene. V lost 0 bases and J 8 bases, leaving 15 bases between the germline ends. CDR3 amino acids: CASSVARRPLDEQFF. The CDR3 nucleotides are TGTGCCAGCAGCGTAGCTCGTCGGCCATTGGATGAGCAGTTCTTC.

CDR3 sequence: CASSQGRTEAFF. The CDR3 region has the DNA TGTGCCAGCAGCCAGGGGAGGACTGAAGCTTTCTTT. This chain connects TRBV7-9 to TRBJ1-1; possible D gene TRBD1, 6 bases. The CDR3 is 12 amino acids. The V and J ends lost 5 bases and 5 bases respectively, with 9 bases between them. Germline loops: CDR1 SEHNR, CDR2 FQNEAQ (reference sequence).

CDR3 in DNA: TGTGCCAGCAGCTTGACGAGGACCTATGGCTACACCTTC. Translating gives CASSLTRTYGYTF. The rearrangement uses TRBV5-8 and TRBJ1-2; no reliable D call. V was shortened by 1 base and J by 4 bases, with 8 bases between the two germline ends. This CDR3 spans 13 amino acids. In germline, CDR1 is SGHTS, CDR2 YDEGEE. Together with reference TRBV5-8 and TRBJ1-2, the CDR3 gives the full variable domain: EAGVTQSPTHLIKTRGQQATLRCSPISGHTSVYWYQQALGLGLQFLLWYDEGEERNRGNFPPRFSGRQFPNYSSELNVNALELEDSALYLCASSLTRTYGYTFGSGTRLTVV.

This rearrangement joins TRBV6-6 to TRBJ1-1; 8 nucleotides agree with TRBD1. V was clipped by 5 bases and J by 9 bases; unmatched bases: 8. The CDR3 loop spans 13 amino acids. Germline V gene lookup returns CDR1 MNHNY and CDR2 SVGAGI (reference sequence). CDR3 in amino acids: CASSPPTGGKAFF. CDR3 sequence (DNA): TGTGCCAGCAGTCCGCCCACAGGGGGAAAAGCTTTCTTT.

This rearrangement joins TRBV5-1 to TRBJ2-2, with D perhaps matching TRBD2 (5 bases). V shed 2 bases and J shed 0 bases, with 8 bases lying between them. The CDR3 contains 15 residues. Germline values: CDR1 SGHRS, CDR2 YFSETQ. The CDR3 sequence is CASSFSGTNTGELFF. CDR3 sequence (DNA): TGCGCCAGCAGCTTTTCGGGGACGAACACCGGGGAGCTGTTTTTT. The full variable domain, its missing parts supplied by reference TRBV5-1 and TRBJ2-2, is KAGVTQTPRYLIKTRGQQVTLSCSPISGHRSVSWYQQTPGQGLQFLFEYFSETQRNKGNFPGRFSGRQFSNSRSEMNVSTLELGDSALYLCASSFSGTNTGELFFGEGSRLTVL.

The table lists this clone with a few counts. This rearrangement joins TRBV19 to TRBJ2-7; D might be TRBD2 (6 bases). This CDR3 region has 14 residues. V was cut by 3 bases and J by 3 bases, with 12 bases left in between. Per the germline V gene, CDR1 is LNHDA and CDR2 is SQIVND (reference sequence). The CDR3 spells CASSIGQEGYEQYF. CDR3 DNA: TGTGCCAGTAGTATCGGGCAGGAGGGCTACGAGCAGTACTTC.

V usage is TRBV19 and J usage is TRBJ1-2; D possibly corresponds to TRBD1 (5 bases). The CDR3 loop spans 12 amino acids. Germline loops: CDR1 LNHDA, CDR2 SQIVND (reference sequence). Deletions cut 5 bases from V and 4 bases from J, with 8 bases between. The CDR3 DNA sequence: TGTGCCAGTAGTGAACAGGTCTATGGCTACACCTTC. Translated: CASSEQVYGYTF.

This rearrangement joins TRBV28 to TRBJ2-2, with a weak D call TRBD2 (7 bases). Germline V gene sequence: CDR1 MDHEN, CDR2 SYDVKM. The CDR3 is 14 amino acids. Trimming removed 5 bases at V and 9 bases at J, with 16 bases between. In nucleotides, the CDR3 is TGTGCCAGCAGTGTAGGGGGGGACCACCGGGAGCTGTTTTTT. Translation: CASSVGGDHRELFF.

The sample holds a few counts of this clone. The V call is TRBV4-2, the J call TRBJ2-7; no clear D gene. The germline V gene has CDR1 LGHNA and CDR2 YNFKEQ. The germline V and J ends were trimmed by 0 bases and 6 bases, with 12 bases remaining between them. CDR3 length equals 14 residues. The CDR3: CASSQEPRWGEQYF. The CDR3 DNA follows: TGTGCCAGCAGCCAAGAGCCCCGCTGGGGCGAGCAGTACTTC.

The V and J genes are TRBV28 and TRBJ1-5; D is unclear. This CDR3 has 13 amino acids. Germline CDR1 reads MDHEN; CDR2 reads SYDVKM. The V end lost 7 bases, the J end lost 2 bases, and 9 bases lay between the germline ends. DNA of the CDR3: TGTGCCAGCATGGGTGGCCGCAATCAGCCCCAGCATTTT. Encoded protein: CASMGGRNQPQHF.

The chain has TRBV13 and TRBJ2-2; the D is unclear. Trimming took 3 bases from V and 4 from J, leaving 6 bases between them. CDR1 and CDR2 from the germline V gene are PRHDT and FYEKMQ (reference sequence). The CDR3 sequence is 13 residues long. This CDR3 reads CASSFRPTGELFF. The CDR3 bases are TGTGCCAGCAGCTTCCGACCCACCGGGGAGCTGTTTTTT.

The gene calls are TRBV15 and TRBJ1-2, with a weak D call TRBD1 (5 bases). The CDR3 consists of 15 residues. Germline values: CDR1 LNHNV, CDR2 YYDKDF (reference sequence). Trimming removed 1 base from V and 4 bases from J, with 13 bases in between. CDR3: CATSRARGNSYGYTF. For the CDR3, the DNA is TGTGCCACCAGCAGAGCGCGGGGGAACAGCTATGGCTACACCTTC.